A selection of T cell receptor beta chains follows, all from one sample in a study of CD8+ T cells in alopecia areata. The table came from immunoSEQ multiplex PCR; TCRdb's copy has only in-frame clones and leaves some out. Of roughly 100,000 clones in the sample, approximately 60% were seen once. Material: CD4+ T cells sorted from blood. These receptors all come from a human donor in good health. Both conserved end residues are part of each CDR3. A D gene is named only where the DNA matches it firmly. The listing skips clone size in some rows; elsewhere it reads once, few, many or a size class.

cdr3_length | j_call | clone_size | d_call | v_call | cdr3_nt | cdr3_aa
15 | TRBJ2-1 | few | - | TRBV11-1 | TGTGCCAGCAGCTTTAGGCCTAGTAGTAGCGATGAGCAGTTCTTC | CASSFRPSSSDEQFF
11 | TRBJ2-3 | few | - | TRBV20-1 | TGCAGTGCTCGACAGGAGGCTACGCAGTATTTT | CSARQEATQYF
14 | TRBJ2-1 | few | - | TRBV25-1 | TGTGCCAGCAGTGAATATTGGACGCCCAATGAGCAGTTCTTC | CASSEYWTPNEQFF
13 | TRBJ2-1 | - | TRBD2 | TRBV30 | TGTGCCTGGACGGGGGGGGCAGGCAATGAGCAGTTCTTC | CAWTGGAGNEQFF
11 | TRBJ2-2 | - | TRBD2 | TRBV29-1 | TGCAGCGTGCGGGGGTCCGGGGAGCTGTTTTTT | CSVRGSGELFF
11 | TRBJ1-2 | - | - | TRBV29-1 | TGCAGCGTTGAACAGGGGTCTGGCTACACCTTC | CSVEQGSGYTF
15 | TRBJ1-5 | - | - | TRBV7-2 | TGTGCCAGCAGCTTAGTACAGGGATCCGGCCAGCCCCAGCATTTT | CASSLVQGSGQPQHF
15 | TRBJ2-2 | - | - | TRBV5-6 | TGTGCCAGCAGCTTGATCGGGGTAAACACCGGGGAGCTGTTTTTT | CASSLIGVNTGELFF
13 | TRBJ1-2 | - | - | TRBV6-5 | TGTGCCAGCAGTTACAACGGCCACTATGGCTACACCTTC | CASSYNGHYGYTF
15 | TRBJ2-7 | many | - | TRBV7-2 | TGTGCCAGCAGCTTAGCGGGGGGTCTCTCCTACGAGCAGTACTTC | CASSLAGGLSYEQYF
13 | TRBJ2-5 | few | - | TRBV6-5 | TGTGCCAGCCGCCGGGACCGAGGGGAGACCCAGTACTTC | CASRRDRGETQYF
12 | TRBJ2-3 | - | - | TRBV18 | TGTGCCAGCTCACCAGGGTCAGATACGCAGTATTTT | CASSPGSDTQYF
13 | TRBJ1-2 | few | - | TRBV29-1 | TGCAGCGTTGGCTTGGCAGGGCACTATGGCTACACCTTC | CSVGLAGHYGYTF
14 | TRBJ2-7 | - | - | TRBV28 | TGTGCCAGCAGTTTAATGGCGCCCACCTACGAGCAGTACTTC | CASSLMAPTYEQYF
15 | TRBJ2-1 | few | - | TRBV7-8 | TGTGCCAGCACGCCCTATGGTACGGATTACAATGAGCAGTTCTTC | CASTPYGTDYNEQFF
13 | TRBJ2-7 | - | TRBD1 | TRBV30 | TGTGCCTGGAGTGATGGACAGGGGGACGAGCAGTACTTC | CAWSDGQGDEQYF